These 23 T cell receptor beta chains were sequenced from one sample in a study of blood T cell repertoires in COVID-19 (dated by TCRdb to about 2020). Library creation used the immunoSEQ multiplex PCR assay. TCRdb limited this immuneACCESS table to in-frame rearrangements with V and J called. A share of clones is missing; checked studies link under half to unresolved V genes, and the rest is unexplained. The table for this sample lists almost 350,000 clones; 88% of them were counted only once. Approximately 0.93% of the sample rests with the top ten. The material sequenced was PBMCs or T cells enriched from blood (not recorded which). Receptors originate from a woman between 25 and 40 years old who had been exposed to COVID-19.

This chain links TRBV7-9 with TRBJ1-1, with TRBD1 identical over 9 bases. In germline, CDR1 is SEHNR, CDR2 FQNEAQ (reference sequence). This CDR3 spans 16 amino acids. J was trimmed by 5 bases and V by 5 bases; bases with no gene match: 12. The CDR3 DNA reads as TGTGCCAGCAGCGCGCGCCGTGGACAGGGGTCAACTGAAGCTTTCTTT. It codes for CASSARRGQGSTEAFF. The variable domain in full, with the rest retrieved from reference TRBV7-9 and TRBJ1-1, is DTGVSQNPRHKITKRGQNVTFRCDPISEHNRLYWYRQTLGQGPEFLTYFQNEAQLEKSRLLSDRFSAERPKGSFSTLEIQRTEQGDSAMYLCASSARRGQGSTEAFFGQGTRLTVV.

This clone appeared once. The rearrangement uses TRBV11-2 and TRBJ1-1; unclear D gene. Trimming removed 5 bases at V and 5 bases at J, with 12 bases between. From germline, CDR1 is SGHAT and CDR2 FQNNGV. The CDR3 has 13 residues. DNA for the CDR3: TGTGCCAGCAGCCCCAGCAGAGGTACTGAAGCTTTCTTT. This codes for CASSPSRGTEAFF.

This clone was counted once. This chain connects TRBV5-4 to TRBJ2-1; TRBD2 matches at 12 bases. J gave up 3 bases and V 2 bases, and 6 bases lay outside the gene matches. The CDR3 length is 17 residues. The germline V gene encodes CDR1 SGHNT and CDR2 YYREEE (reference sequence). The CDR3 DNA reads as TGTGCCAGCAGCTTAACCATGACTAGCGGGGGCTACAATGAGCAGTTCTTC. This encodes CASSLTMTSGGYNEQFF.

Only a few counts were recorded for this clone. The chain couples TRBV5-8 to TRBJ2-7; no clear D. Looked up from germline, CDR1 is SGHTS and CDR2 is YDEGEE. V was shortened by 0 bases and J by 1 base, with 5 bases between the two germline ends. CDR3 length equals 13 residues. DNA for the CDR3: TGTGCCAGCAGCTTGGGGAGATCCTACGAGCAGTACTTC. This gives the protein CASSLGRSYEQYF.

In this sample, this clone turned up once. The rearrangement links TRBV7-8 to TRBJ1-2; D ambiguous. The ends were cut back, 5 bases at V and 0 bases at J, with 13 bases in the middle. CDR3 size: 15 residues. Germline V gene data show CDR1 as SGHVS and CDR2 as FQNEAQ. CDR3 sequence: CASSPRVSPNYGYTF. The CDR3 coding sequence is TGTGCCAGCAGCCCCCGAGTAAGCCCTAACTATGGCTACACCTTC.

V usage is TRBV4-2 and J usage is TRBJ2-3, with a tentative D call TRBD2 (6 bases). The V end was cut by 1 base, the J end by 0 bases, with 11 bases between. The CDR3 is made up of 16 amino acids. CDR1 LGHNA and CDR2 YNFKEQ come from the germline V gene. CDR3 sequence (DNA): TGTGCCAGCAGCCAAGGTCAGGGAGGAAGCACAGATACGCAGTATTTT. Its protein is CASSQGQGGSTDTQYF.

V gene TRBV27 combines with J gene TRBJ2-3; TRBD2 aligns across 7 bases. The length of the CDR3 is 17 residues. CDR1 and CDR2 from the germline V gene are MNHEY and SMNVEV (reference sequence). J was trimmed by 2 bases and V by 4 bases; bases with no gene match: 12. CDR3 loop: CASSSPKSAGLTDTQYF. The CDR3, as DNA: TGTGCCAGCAGTTCCCCCAAGTCAGCGGGGCTCACAGATACGCAGTATTTT.

The chain employs TRBV7-9 and TRBJ1-1; 7 bases are a match to TRBD1. V shed 4 bases, J shed 4 bases, and the junction held 18 bases outside the gene matches. The CDR3 covers 18 residues. Germline V gene data show CDR1 as SEHNR and CDR2 as FQNEAQ (reference sequence). The CDR3 reads CASSWGQGTAASGTEAFF. As DNA, the CDR3 is TGTGCCAGCAGCTGGGGGCAAGGGACAGCCGCGAGTGGCACTGAAGCTTTCTTT. Looking up the rest from reference TRBV7-9 and TRBJ1-1 gives the full variable domain: DTGVSQNPRHKITKRGQNVTFRCDPISEHNRLYWYRQTLGQGPEFLTYFQNEAQLEKSRLLSDRFSAERPKGSFSTLEIQRTEQGDSAMYLCASSWGQGTAASGTEAFFGQGTRLTVV.

This sequence joins TRBV19 and TRBJ1-2, with TRBD1 matching over 10 bases. Losses at the gene ends were 6 bases for V and 4 bases for J; bases not matched to a gene: 5. Germline V gives CDR1 LNHDA, CDR2 SQIVND (reference sequence). This CDR3 spans 14 amino acids. The CDR3 sequence is CASRIGQGVYGYTF. In DNA, the CDR3 is TGTGCCAGTAGGATCGGACAGGGGGTCTATGGCTACACCTTC.

This clone has only one observation. The rearrangement joins TRBV3-1 (or the pseudogene TRBV3-2) to TRBJ2-3, with D possibly matching TRBD2 (5 bases). Germline assignment: CDR1 LGHDT and CDR2 YNNKEL (reference sequence). Trimming removed 1 base from V and 6 bases from J, with 14 bases in between. This CDR3 is built from 15 residues. The CDR3 region is CASSQVRLAGDTQYF. The CDR3 bases are TGTGCCAGCAGCCAAGTCAGGCTAGCTGGCGATACGCAGTATTTT.

This chain connects TRBV3-1 (or the pseudogene TRBV3-2) to TRBJ2-3, with 12 bases matching TRBD2. Germline V gene sequence: CDR1 LGHDT, CDR2 YNNKEL (reference sequence). V lost 4 bases, J lost 5 bases, and 7 bases stayed unmatched. The CDR3 contains 16 residues. The CDR3 reads CASSLLAGGVEDTQYF. DNA of the CDR3: TGTGCCAGCAGCCTCCTAGCGGGAGGGGTAGAAGATACGCAGTATTTT.

The chain combines TRBV28 with TRBJ1-6, with D maybe TRBD1 (5 bases). The CDR3 contains 16 residues. Germline V gives CDR1 MDHEN, CDR2 SYDVKM. V lost 3 bases, J lost 0 bases, and 9 bases lay in between. The CDR3 bases are TGTGCCAGCAGTTTCCACAGGCTCTCCTATAATTCACCCCTCCACTTT. This translates into CASSFHRLSYNSPLHF.

The V gene is TRBV3-1 (or the pseudogene TRBV3-2), the J gene TRBJ2-5; maybe TRBD1 (5 bases). The CDR3 spans 16 residues. From germline, CDR1 is LGHDT and CDR2 YNNKEL (reference sequence). The germline V and J ends were trimmed by 0 bases and 2 bases, with 13 bases remaining between them. The chain's CDR3 is CASSQDPPGKQETQYF. Written as DNA, the CDR3 is TGTGCCAGCAGCCAAGATCCCCCAGGGAAGCAAGAGACCCAGTACTTC.

This clone has only one observation. The chain has TRBV14 and TRBJ2-2, with 11 bases identical to TRBD2. This CDR3 contains 15 residues. V was clipped by 4 bases and J by 6 bases; unmatched bases: 4. In germline, CDR1 is SGHDN, CDR2 FVKESK. The CDR3 here is CASSRELAGAGELFF. CDR3 sequence (DNA): TGTGCCAGCAGCCGCGAACTAGCGGGGGCCGGGGAGCTGTTTTTT.

The chain links TRBV3-1 (or the pseudogene TRBV3-2) to TRBJ1-3; 9 nucleotides agree with TRBD1. The CDR3 is 17 amino acids. CDR1 LGHDT and CDR2 YNNKEL come from the germline V gene (reference sequence). Unmatched junction bases numbered 11, after V lost 4 bases and J lost 4 bases. The CDR3 region is CASSRTDRGVVGNTIYF. The CDR3 bases are TGTGCCAGCAGCCGCACGGACAGGGGTGTCGTCGGAAACACCATATATTTT.

The chain is built from TRBV10-1 and TRBJ2-1, with unresolved D. Between the trimmed V and J ends, which lost 11 bases and 7 bases, there was a span of 12 bases. The CDR3 has 11 residues. Germline lookup yields CDR1 WNHNN and CDR2 SYGVQD (reference sequence). The CDR3 DNA reads as TGCGCCTCCTCCAACGGGAATGAGCAGTTCTTC. It codes for CASSNGNEQFF.

The V call is TRBV29-1, the J call TRBJ1-5, with 7 bases that match TRBD1. This CDR3 comprises 14 residues. CDR1 is SQVTM and CDR2 is ANQGSEA in the germline V gene. Germline trimming cut 0 bases from V and 9 bases from J; bases unmatched to any gene: 8. The CDR3 DNA reads as TGCAGCGTTGAAGAATCAGGGGGATACGGGCCCCAGCATTTT. Residues: CSVEESGGYGPQHF.

V gene TRBV12-3 or TRBV12-4 combines with J gene TRBJ2-7, with D perhaps TRBD1 (6 bases). V was shortened by 4 bases and J by 6 bases, with 13 bases between the two germline ends. This CDR3 spans 13 amino acids. The CDR3 reads CASSSRGSGEQYF. CDR3 bases: TGTGCCAGCAGTTCCAGGGGTTCCGGCGAGCAGTACTTC.

V usage is TRBV10-3 and J usage is TRBJ1-2, with no clear D. Trimming removed 3 bases from V and 3 bases from J, with 11 bases in between. There are 14 residues in the CDR3. Looked up from germline, CDR1 is ENHRY and CDR2 is SYGVKD. CDR3 in amino acids: CAISEREGDYGYTF. The CDR3 DNA reads as TGTGCCATCAGTGAAAGGGAGGGTGACTATGGCTACACCTTC.

The chain joins TRBV6-5 to TRBJ2-1; possibly TRBD1 for D (6 bases). Trimming took 6 bases from V and 5 from J, leaving 11 bases between them. The CDR3 is 13 amino acids. Germline V lookup: CDR1 MNHEY, CDR2 SVGAGI. CDR3 in amino acids: CASRLGQHNEQFF. CDR3 coding DNA: TGTGCCAGCAGACTAGGACAGCACAATGAGCAGTTCTTC.

V usage is TRBV6-5 and J usage is TRBJ2-4; D is perhaps TRBD2 (5 bases). V was pared by 2 bases and J by 7 bases, with 9 bases between. The CDR3 is 13 amino acids. From germline, CDR1 is MNHEY and CDR2 SVGAGI. DNA of the CDR3: TGTGCCAGCAGTTACGGACCGGGGAACATTCAGTACTTC. Protein sequence: CASSYGPGNIQYF.

V usage is TRBV30 and J usage is TRBJ1-5; the match to TRBD1 covers 8 bases. The germline gives CDR1 GTSNPN, CDR2 SVGIG (reference sequence). Unmatched junction bases numbered 3, after V lost 5 bases and J lost 3 bases. The CDR3 totals 13 residues. Here the CDR3 reads CAWGTGINQPQHF. The CDR3 DNA reads TGTGCCTGGGGGACAGGAATCAATCAGCCCCAGCATTTT.

As to this clone: Relative to the germline gene, one junction end is altered; a read error may explain this. The chain links TRBV30 to TRBJ2-7; 8 nucleotides align to TRBD2. This CDR3 is 13 amino acids long. Per the germline V gene, CDR1 is GTSNPN and CDR2 is SVGIG (reference sequence). CDR3 sequence (DNA): TGTGCCTGGAGTGTACGGAGCAGCGGGAGCGCGGACTTC. This codes for CAWSVRSSGSADF.